A single sample is the source of the 30 T cell receptor beta chains below, sequenced in a study of CD8+ T cells in alopecia areata. Reverse transcription of extracted RNA yielded cDNA, which provided the sequencing template. The method was immunoSEQ multiplex PCR; TCRdb's version includes in-frame clones alone and lacks a portion of them. The table shows about 110,000 clones, with around 59% occurring only once. The material sequenced was CD8+ T cells sorted from blood. These receptors were obtained from a human donor in good health.

In this sample, this clone is medium-sized. J is TRBJ2-2 and V is TRBV28; no reliable D call. The CDR3 runs to 13 residues. Germline loops: CDR1 MDHEN, CDR2 SYDVKM. V shed 3 bases and J shed 3 bases, with 5 bases lying between them. The CDR3 loop reads CASSFMDTGELFF. CDR3 in DNA: TGTGCCAGCAGTTTCATGGACACCGGGGAGCTGTTTTTT.

This sequence joins TRBV15 and TRBJ2-1, with D unclear. CDR1 is LNHNV and CDR2 is YYDKDF in the germline V gene (reference sequence). This CDR3 comprises 14 residues. V was pared by 5 bases and J by 8 bases, with 16 bases between. CDR3: CATSPRTLYDEQFF. In DNA form, the CDR3 reads TGTGCCACCAGCCCCCGTACCCTGTACGATGAGCAGTTCTTC.

This chain connects TRBV2 to TRBJ2-1; 8 bases are a match to TRBD1. This CDR3 comprises 14 residues. Germline V lookup: CDR1 SNHLY, CDR2 FYNNEI. Trimming took 7 bases from V and 6 from J; bases not matched to a gene: 8. CDR3: CASILWDRPNEQFF. Here the CDR3 DNA reads TGTGCCAGCATTTTGTGGGACAGGCCCAATGAGCAGTTCTTC.

This chain uses TRBV27 with TRBJ1-5; D gene uncertain. The CDR3 spans 12 residues. CDR1 and CDR2 (germline): MNHEY, SMNVEV (reference sequence). The V gene lost 3 bases and the J gene lost 0 bases, with 0 bases spanning the gap. CDR3 sequence reads: CASSFSNQPQHF. The CDR3 DNA is TGTGCCAGCAGTTTTAGCAATCAGCCCCAGCATTTT.

Remarks on this clone: A read error is likely here: a far larger clone is one base away. This sample also contains other DNA sequences that code for the same CDR3. The CDR3 is CASSQDPWRYTDTQYF. CDR3 coding DNA: TGTGCCAGCAGCCAAGATCCTTGGCGGTACACAGATACGCAGTATTTT. The rearrangement links TRBV5-4 to TRBJ2-3, with unresolved D. Germline CDR1 and CDR2: SGHNT and YYREEE (reference sequence). V lost 4 bases and J 2 bases, leaving 17 bases between the germline ends. CDR3 length equals 16 residues.

The chain links TRBV5-6 to TRBJ1-5; unclear D gene. The germline CDR1 and CDR2 sequences are SGHDT and YYEEEE. The CDR3 contains 13 residues. V lost 2 bases to trimming and J lost 6 bases, with 9 bases between them. As DNA, the CDR3 is TGTGCCAGCAGCTTTTCGGGATTTCAGCCCCAGCATTTT. Protein sequence: CASSFSGFQPQHF.

J is TRBJ1-2 and V is TRBV13; 8 bases match TRBD1. This CDR3 is built from 17 residues. Germline V gives CDR1 PRHDT, CDR2 FYEKMQ (reference sequence). V was pared by 6 bases and J by 1 base, with 13 bases of the junction left unmatched. DNA for the CDR3: TGTGCCAGCAGTGCAGTCCCGGGACAGGAAATTAACTATGGCTACACCTTC. Its translation: CASSAVPGQEINYGYTF.

The chain employs TRBV4-1 and TRBJ1-1; tentative D call: TRBD1 (5 bases). Trimming took 2 bases from V and 5 from J, leaving 9 bases between them. There are 13 residues in the CDR3. Germline V gives CDR1 MGHRA, CDR2 YSYEKL. DNA of the CDR3: TGCGCCAGCAGCCAAAGCGAGGGGACTGAAGCTTTCTTT. Protein sequence: CASSQSEGTEAFF.

The rearrangement links TRBV23-1 to TRBJ1-2; D perhaps matches TRBD1 (5 bases). TRBV23-1 carries the ORF label, with uncertain function. The CDR3 sequence is 15 residues long. V was trimmed by 2 bases and J by 4 bases, leaving 14 bases between them. CDR3 DNA sequence: TGCGCCAGCAGTCAAGTACAGGCGACTGTCTATGGCTACACCTTC. It specifies CASSQVQATVYGYTF.

The chain links TRBV28 to TRBJ2-7; no reliable D call. Per germline, CDR1 MDHEN and CDR2 SYDVKM. The CDR3 is made up of 15 amino acids. V lost 3 bases, J lost 2 bases, and 14 bases lay in between. The CDR3 loop is CASSFYGSTTYEQYF. CDR3 nucleotides: TGTGCCAGCAGTTTCTATGGTAGCACCACCTACGAGCAGTACTTC.

J is TRBJ2-7 and V is TRBV19, with a possible D match to TRBD2 (6 bases). This CDR3 contains 13 residues. The V end was cut by 8 bases, the J end by 5 bases, with 16 bases between. Germline CDR1 is LNHDA and CDR2 is SQIVND (reference sequence). The DNA for the CDR3 is TGTGCCAGTGCCTCCGGGACTGGCCACGAGCAGTACTTC. It specifies CASASGTGHEQYF.

V is TRBV2 and J is TRBJ2-2, with TRBD2 identical over 11 bases. Germline V gene sequence: CDR1 SNHLY, CDR2 FYNNEI. V gave up 3 bases and J gave up 4 bases; unmatched junction bases: 7. The CDR3 totals 17 residues. This CDR3 reads CASSDFLAGGFTGELFF. The CDR3 DNA follows: TGTGCCAGCAGTGATTTTCTAGCGGGGGGATTCACCGGGGAGCTGTTTTTT.

This clone was seen a few times. The chain's CDR3 is CAIRDSPMNTEAFF. CDR3 in DNA: TGTGCCATCCGGGACAGTCCGATGAACACTGAAGCTTTCTTT. V usage is TRBV10-3 and J usage is TRBJ1-1; 7 bases agree with TRBD1. Germline V gene data show CDR1 as ENHRY and CDR2 as SYGVKD. V shed 8 bases, J shed 0 bases, and the junction held 6 bases outside the gene matches. The CDR3 length is 14 residues.

The chain couples TRBV15 to TRBJ2-1, with D unclear. The V end was cut by 3 bases, the J end by 7 bases, with 10 bases between. CDR1 and CDR2 (germline): LNHNV, YYDKDF (reference sequence). The CDR3 has 13 residues. This CDR3 is CATSSVIGNEQFF. In nucleotides, the CDR3 is TGTGCCACCAGCAGTGTAATTGGGAATGAGCAGTTCTTC.

The J gene is TRBJ1-2, the V gene TRBV9; 9 nucleotides match TRBD1. Trimming cost V 1 base and J 3 bases; bases outside gene matches: 7. The CDR3 extends over 16 amino acids. Per germline, CDR1 SGDLS and CDR2 YYNGEE. DNA of the CDR3: TGTGCCAGCAGCGTAAGGGAAGGACAGGGGTACTATGGCTACACCTTC. Its translation: CASSVREGQGYYGYTF.

The CDR3 nucleotides are TGTGCCAGCAGTTACGGCGGGCTCGACGGCTACACCTTC. Amino acids: CASSYGGLDGYTF. V is TRBV6-5 and J is TRBJ1-2; no clear D. Trimming left V 2 bases short and J 8 bases short, with 12 bases between. The CDR3 spans 13 residues. From germline, CDR1 is MNHEY and CDR2 SVGAGI.

The rearrangement uses TRBV7-2 and TRBJ2-3; D may be TRBD1 (6 bases). V lost 0 bases and J lost 6, with 16 bases in between. The CDR3 sequence is 16 residues long. Looked up from germline, CDR1 is SGHTA and CDR2 is FQGNSA. The CDR3 DNA reads TGTGCCAGCAGCTTAGCGTGGACAGACGCACACGATACGCAGTATTTT. This codes for CASSLAWTDAHDTQYF.

This clone showed up many times. The V call is TRBV7-9, the J call TRBJ2-1; 9 bases fit TRBD1. Germline values: CDR1 SEHNR, CDR2 FQNEAQ (reference sequence). J lost 7 bases, V lost 5 bases, and 6 bases had no gene match. The CDR3 is made up of 14 amino acids. CDR3: CASSHGTGWNEQFF. The DNA for the CDR3 is TGTGCCAGCAGCCACGGGACAGGGTGGAATGAGCAGTTCTTC.

The chain couples TRBV6-6 to TRBJ2-3, with TRBD2 matching 8 bases. The CDR3 extends over 14 amino acids. CDR1 MNHNY and CDR2 SVGAGI come from the germline V gene (reference sequence). V lost 8 bases to trimming and J lost 2 bases; unmatched junction nucleotides: 6. The DNA of the CDR3 is TGTGCCAGCCGAGCGGGGGCCGACACAGATACGCAGTATTTT. Protein sequence: CASRAGADTDTQYF.

This clone was observed a few times. The gene calls are TRBV13 and TRBJ2-7; D call uncertain. This CDR3 comprises 11 residues. Germline assignment: CDR1 PRHDT and CDR2 FYEKMQ (reference sequence). V was shortened by 0 bases and J by 7 bases, with 4 bases between the two germline ends. The CDR3 region is CASSLGGEQYF. CDR3 DNA: TGTGCCAGCAGCTTAGGGGGTGAGCAGTACTTC.

J is TRBJ2-3 and V is TRBV7-8, with 12 bases identical to TRBD2. Germline V gene data show CDR1 as SGHVS and CDR2 as FQNEAQ. The CDR3 spans 17 residues. The V segment lost 5 bases and the J segment 2 bases; nucleotides outside the gene matches: 8. The DNA of the CDR3 is TGTGCCAGCAGCGCACGACTAGCGGGGGCCCTCACAGATACGCAGTATTTT. Translation: CASSARLAGALTDTQYF.

This clone occurred a few times. J is TRBJ1-2 and V is TRBV5-6, with D perhaps matching TRBD1 (5 bases). The germline CDR1 and CDR2 sequences are SGHDT and YYEEEE. V shed 4 bases and J shed 8 bases, with 24 bases lying between them. This CDR3 spans 16 amino acids. CDR3 sequence reads: CASSGKVGSPRGGYTF. DNA for the CDR3: TGTGCCAGCAGCGGCAAAGTAGGGAGCCCGAGGGGAGGCTACACCTTC.

The chain employs TRBV13 and TRBJ2-3; tentative D call: TRBD1 (6 bases). The V and J ends lost 4 bases and 0 bases respectively, with 14 bases between them. Per the germline V gene, CDR1 is PRHDT and CDR2 is FYEKMQ (reference sequence). CDR3 length: 16 amino acids. The CDR3: CASSSLTGGSTDTQYF. CDR3 coding DNA: TGTGCCAGCAGCTCACTGACAGGAGGCAGCACAGATACGCAGTATTTT.

The CDR3 here is CASSSFRRNSPLHF. In DNA, the CDR3 is TGTGCCAGCAGTTCCTTCAGGAGGAATTCACCCCTCCACTTT. V and J are TRBV7-6 and TRBJ1-6; the D is unclear. CDR1 and CDR2 (germline): SGHVS, FNYEAQ. The CDR3 length is 14 residues. The V and J ends lost 6 bases and 7 bases respectively, with 13 bases between them.

This sequence joins TRBV10-1 and TRBJ1-6; D gene uncertain. Germline V gene data show CDR1 as WNHNN and CDR2 as SYGVQD (reference sequence). This CDR3 is built from 13 residues. Trimming removed 5 bases at V and 4 bases at J, with 6 bases between. CDR3 DNA sequence: TGCGCCAGCAGTCGCGGTTATAATTCACCCCTCCACTTT. Its protein is CASSRGYNSPLHF.

This rearrangement joins TRBV13 to TRBJ2-6; a possible D gene is TRBD2 (6 bases). V shed 6 bases and J shed 1 base, with 10 bases lying between them. The CDR3 sequence is 15 residues long. Per germline, CDR1 PRHDT and CDR2 FYEKMQ (reference sequence). The CDR3 protein is CASSPGRSGANVLTF. CDR3 nucleotides: TGTGCCAGCAGTCCCGGGAGATCTGGGGCCAACGTCCTGACTTTC.

This clone was counted between two and nine times. The chain has TRBV15 and TRBJ1-3; D not resolved. V lost 0 bases and J 0 bases, leaving 9 bases between the germline ends. This CDR3 is built from 16 residues. Germline loops: CDR1 LNHNV, CDR2 YYDKDF (reference sequence). The chain's CDR3 is CATSRDIRASGNTIYF. The CDR3 DNA follows: TGTGCCACCAGCAGAGATATAAGGGCCTCTGGAAACACCATATATTTT.

The chain has TRBV25-1 and TRBJ2-7; weak D call: TRBD1 (6 bases). V lost 7 bases, J lost 2 bases, and 9 bases lay in between. The length of the CDR3 is 12 residues. Germline lookup yields CDR1 MGHDK and CDR2 SYGVNS. CDR3 nucleotides: TGTGCCAGCACGGACAGAGCCTACGAGCAGTACTTC. Its translation is CASTDRAYEQYF.

V is TRBV7-2 and J is TRBJ2-7, with D possibly TRBD1 on 5 matching bases. CDR3 length: 15 amino acids. The V gene lost 1 base and the J gene lost 5 bases, with 15 bases spanning the gap. CDR1 and CDR2 from the germline V gene are SGHTA and FQGNSA. CDR3 sequence: CASSLVRGRPNEQYF. Here the CDR3 DNA reads TGTGCCAGCAGCTTAGTAAGGGGCAGGCCCAACGAGCAGTACTTC.

This clone was detected only a few times. J is TRBJ2-1 and V is TRBV6-6; D ambiguous. V lost 6 bases and J 0 bases, leaving 12 bases between the germline ends. Germline V gives CDR1 MNHNY, CDR2 SVGAGI (reference sequence). The CDR3 totals 15 residues. This CDR3 reads CASRLTESSYNEQFF. The CDR3 bases are TGTGCCAGCAGGCTGACCGAGTCCTCCTACAATGAGCAGTTCTTC.